A single sample is the source of the 27 T cell receptor beta chains below, sequenced in a study of beta chain features in type 1 diabetes. Study-wide results and limits: In all four CD4+ subsets, TCRB CDR3 length was significantly, moderately reduced in type 1 diabetes.

The whole isolated RNA underwent reverse transcription, so sequencing captured expressed TCRB transcripts. Data came from immunoSEQ multiplex PCR; TCRdb stores just in-frame clones and leaves some out. Altogether roughly 150,000 clones are present, over 55% being singletons, with the ten largest covering roughly 0.095%. Their antigens are not known. The specimen was naive CD4+ T cells from blood. These receptors were taken from a man aged 30-40 years with type 1 diabetes.

CDR3 protein: CASSPGQGLSPLHF. CDR3 sequence (DNA): TGTGCCAGCAGCCCCGGACAGGGGCTTTCACCCCTCCACTTT. The V and J genes are TRBV7-2 and TRBJ1-6; 9 bases align to TRBD1. This CDR3 region has 14 residues. The V gene's germline CDR1 is SGHTA and CDR2 FQGNSA. The V gene end was trimmed by 5 bases and the J gene end by 9 bases; junction bases not matched to a gene: 5.

This clone has only one observation. The chain joins TRBV5-1 to TRBJ2-1; D is unresolved. There are 13 residues in the CDR3. V was pared by 4 bases and J by 5 bases, with 10 bases between. CDR1 and CDR2 (germline): SGHRS, YFSETQ. Here the CDR3 DNA reads TGCGCCAGCAGCGGCAGACAACACAATGAGCAGTTCTTC. As protein: CASSGRQHNEQFF.

This sequence joins TRBV4-1 and TRBJ2-5, with D perhaps TRBD2 (5 bases). V lost 2 bases, J lost 2 bases, and 12 bases lay in between. CDR1 MGHRA and CDR2 YSYEKL come from the germline V gene. The CDR3 loop spans 15 amino acids. DNA of the CDR3: TGCGCCAGCAGCCAACCGGGAACCCTGCAAGAGACCCAGTACTTC. Translated, it gives CASSQPGTLQETQYF.

The V and J genes are TRBV7-9 and TRBJ1-2; 9 bases align to TRBD1. J gave up 6 bases and V 5 bases, and 16 bases lay outside the gene matches. Germline CDR1 and CDR2: SEHNR and FQNEAQ (reference sequence). The CDR3 extends over 17 amino acids. The CDR3 DNA sequence: TGTGCCAGCAGCATCTCACAGGGGGCCAGGAGGACAGATGGCTACACCTTC. This encodes CASSISQGARRTDGYTF.

The rearrangement joins TRBV4-1 to TRBJ1-4, with D perhaps matching TRBD1 (5 bases). This CDR3 has 15 amino acids. CDR1 and CDR2 from the germline V gene are MGHRA and YSYEKL. V was cut by 0 bases and J by 7 bases, with 12 bases left in between. The DNA for the CDR3 is TGCGCCAGCAGCCAAGATGGGGCTTCGGGTGAAAAACTGTTTTTT. Its protein product is CASSQDGASGEKLFF.

The chain is built from TRBV29-1 and TRBJ2-7, with D unclear. Germline V gene lookup returns CDR1 SQVTM and CDR2 ANQGSEA. Trimming shortened V by 6 bases and J by 0 bases, and 12 bases separated the two germline ends. This CDR3 is 13 amino acids long. CDR3 amino acids: CSVPPGLSYEQYF. CDR3 sequence (DNA): TGCAGCGTGCCGCCGGGTCTCTCCTACGAGCAGTACTTC.

This chain connects TRBV7-9 to TRBJ1-4; TRBD1 is a possible D gene (6 bases). The CDR3 runs 14 residues. Trimming cost V 4 bases and J 3 bases, with 9 bases left between them. Per the germline V gene, CDR1 is SEHNR and CDR2 is FQNEAQ (reference sequence). DNA for the CDR3: TGTGCCAGCAGCTGGGACAATTCTAATGAAAAACTGTTTTTT. This sequence encodes CASSWDNSNEKLFF.

V is TRBV29-1 and J is TRBJ2-1; no reliable D call. Trimming pared 7 bases from V and 6 bases from J, leaving 10 bases between. The germline gives CDR1 SQVTM, CDR2 ANQGSEA. CDR3 length: 11 residues. The CDR3 DNA is TGCAGCGGCCGTGTCTTCAATGAGCAGTTCTTC. Its protein is CSGRVFNEQFF.

The rearrangement joins TRBV4-3 to TRBJ2-5, with D perhaps TRBD2 (5 bases). This CDR3 is built from 14 residues. Trimming pared 4 bases from V and 5 bases from J, leaving 14 bases between. CDR1 and CDR2 from the germline V gene are LGHNA and YSLEER. DNA of the CDR3: TGCGCCAGCAGCCCCCTGGGGAGAGGGGAGACCCAGTACTTC. It codes for CASSPLGRGETQYF.

The chain uses TRBV6-6 and TRBJ1-5, with D hard to call. Per the germline V gene, CDR1 is MNHNY and CDR2 is SVGAGI (reference sequence). The V end lost 7 bases, the J end lost 4 bases, and 5 bases lay between the germline ends. The CDR3 spans 11 residues. CDR3 sequence: CASTGNQPQHF. DNA for the CDR3: TGTGCCAGCACCGGGAATCAGCCCCAGCATTTT.

The gene calls are TRBV18 and TRBJ2-1, with 8 bases lining up with TRBD2. CDR1 is KGHSH and CDR2 is LQKENI in the germline V gene. The CDR3 loop spans 16 amino acids. V lost 1 base to trimming and J lost 8 bases; unmatched junction nucleotides: 10. The CDR3 nucleotides read TGTGCCAGCTCACCACAGCGGGGGAATGCGATCGATGAGCAGTTCTTC. Protein: CASSPQRGNAIDEQFF.

This clone was detected a few times. The rearrangement uses TRBV11-3 and TRBJ2-5, with 7 bases identical to TRBD2. CDR1 and CDR2 (germline): SGHNT, YENEEA. V lost 3 bases, J lost 1 base, and 2 bases stayed unmatched. The CDR3 loop spans 14 amino acids. The CDR3 nucleotides read TGTGCCAGCAGCTTGGGCGGGAGCCAAGAGACCCAGTACTTC. Translation: CASSLGGSQETQYF.

V usage is TRBV25-1 and J usage is TRBJ2-4; 10 nucleotides align to TRBD2. The CDR3 length is 18 residues. The V segment lost 5 bases and the J segment 0 bases; nucleotides outside the gene matches: 10. CDR1 and CDR2 from the germline V gene are MGHDK and SYGVNS. CDR3 residues: CASSPRGLAEVAKNIQYF. In DNA, the CDR3 is TGTGCCAGCAGTCCCCGAGGACTAGCGGAGGTAGCCAAAAACATTCAGTACTTC.

This clone showed up just a few times. The rearrangement joins TRBV30 to TRBJ2-3; TRBD1 is a possible D gene (5 bases). Germline-derived CDR1 and CDR2 are GTSNPN and SVGIG (reference sequence). CDR3 length: 10 residues. The CDR3 sequence: CAAWGDTQYF. CDR3 bases: TGTGCTGCGTGGGGCGATACGCAGTATTTT.

The CDR3 nucleotides are TGCAGTGCTACCCATTTGGAGACCCAGTACTTC. As protein: CSATHLETQYF. The chain combines TRBV20-1 with TRBJ2-5; D unclear. Trimming left V 4 bases short and J 5 bases short, with 8 bases between. The germline CDR1 and CDR2 sequences are DFQATT and SNEGSKA (reference sequence). This CDR3 is 11 amino acids long.

V and J are TRBV29-1 and TRBJ2-7; possibly TRBD1 for D (6 bases). The CDR3 is made up of 11 amino acids. Trimming took off 7 bases at V and 2 bases at J, with 9 bases between the two ends. Looked up from germline, CDR1 is SQVTM and CDR2 is ANQGSEA. The chain's CDR3 is CSATGTYEQYF. The DNA of the CDR3 is TGCAGCGCCACAGGGACCTACGAGCAGTACTTC.

The chain is built from TRBV7-9 and TRBJ2-7, with TRBD1 matching 7 bases. V lost 5 bases to trimming and J lost 6 bases; unmatched junction nucleotides: 13. This CDR3 spans 15 amino acids. CDR1 is SEHNR and CDR2 is FQNEAQ in the germline V gene (reference sequence). CDR3 DNA sequence: TGTGCCAGCAGCAGAACCGGGACAGTCCTACGCGAGCAGTACTTC. This gives the protein CASSRTGTVLREQYF.

The rearrangement links TRBV5-1 to TRBJ2-6; no definite D call. The CDR3 contains 14 residues. V was shortened by 6 bases and J by 0 bases, with 7 bases between the two germline ends. From germline, CDR1 is SGHRS and CDR2 YFSETQ. The CDR3 loop is CASTAISGANVLTF. The CDR3 DNA reads TGCGCCAGCACCGCAATCTCTGGGGCCAACGTCCTGACTTTC.

This chain joins TRBV2 and TRBJ2-7, with TRBD2 matching over 11 bases. J gave up 3 bases and V 4 bases, and 5 bases lay outside the gene matches. Germline CDR1 SNHLY, CDR2 FYNNEI. This CDR3 has 15 amino acids. DNA of the CDR3: TGTGCCAGCAGTGCCGGACTAGCGGGCAGCTACGAGCAGTACTTC. It translates to CASSAGLAGSYEQYF.

This chain joins TRBV18 and TRBJ2-5; D gene ambiguous. Germline V lookup: CDR1 KGHSH, CDR2 LQKENI. This CDR3 has 12 residues. Trimming left V 5 bases short and J 5 bases short, with 9 bases between. The CDR3 spells CASSSYRETQYF. The DNA for the CDR3 is TGTGCCAGCTCATCATATCGGGAGACCCAGTACTTC.

The chain combines TRBV29-1 with TRBJ1-1; 7 bases map to TRBD1. The V and J ends lost 4 bases and 5 bases, in that order; junction bases with no gene match: 7. In germline, CDR1 is SQVTM, CDR2 ANQGSEA. The CDR3 length is 13 residues. The CDR3 loop reads CSVGGGVYTEAFF. The CDR3 DNA reads as TGCAGCGTTGGAGGGGGCGTATATACTGAAGCTTTCTTT.

The chain couples TRBV19 to TRBJ1-1; 8 bases fit TRBD1. This CDR3 has 15 residues. V was pared by 5 bases and J by 1 base, with 6 bases of the junction left unmatched. Germline V gene lookup returns CDR1 LNHDA and CDR2 SQIVND (reference sequence). This CDR3 reads CASSERTGWNTEAFF. CDR3 nucleotides: TGTGCCAGTAGTGAACGGACAGGGTGGAACACTGAAGCTTTCTTT. Using reference TRBV19 and TRBJ1-1 for the parts outside the CDR3, the full variable domain is DGGITQSPKYLFRKEGQNVTLSCEQNLNHDAMYWYRQDPGQGLRLIYYSQIVNDFQKGDIAEGYSVSREKKESFPLTVTSAQKNPTAFYLCASSERTGWNTEAFFGQGTRLTVV.

This clone was observed a few times. This rearrangement joins TRBV18 to TRBJ2-7; perhaps D is TRBD1 or TRBD2 (5 bases each). V was cut by 6 bases and J by 1 base, with 13 bases left in between. There are 14 residues in the CDR3. CDR1 is KGHSH, CDR2 LQKENI, per germline. CDR3 nucleotide sequence: TGTGCCAGCTCCCTTCGGGACGATTCCTACGAGCAGTACTTC. Its translation is CASSLRDDSYEQYF.

The V and J genes are TRBV4-3 and TRBJ1-2; D ambiguous. The germline CDR1 and CDR2 sequences are LGHNA and YSLEER. This CDR3 comprises 13 residues. V lost 1 base and J lost 7, with 10 bases in between. This CDR3 reads CASSQVSGSGYTF. CDR3 nucleotides: TGCGCCAGCAGCCAAGTTTCGGGGAGTGGCTACACCTTC.

The chain joins TRBV2 to TRBJ2-6; D is perhaps TRBD1 (5 bases). The germline gives CDR1 SNHLY, CDR2 FYNNEI. V was clipped by 7 bases and J by 0 bases, with 13 bases between them. The CDR3 runs to 16 residues. The CDR3 loop reads CASKGPTSSGANVLTF. The CDR3 region has the DNA TGTGCCAGCAAGGGGCCAACAAGCTCTGGGGCCAACGTCCTGACTTTC.

This clone has only a few counts. The chain has TRBV7-2 and TRBJ2-5; TRBD2 agrees at 12 bases. Losses at the gene ends were 3 bases for V and 7 bases for J; bases not matched to a gene: 6. This CDR3 region has 15 residues. In germline, CDR1 is SGHTA, CDR2 FQGNSA. The CDR3 coding sequence is TGTGCCAGCAGCTTGAGACTAGCGGGGGAAGTGACCCAGTACTTC. Protein sequence: CASSLRLAGEVTQYF.

The J gene is TRBJ1-1, the V gene TRBV29-1; TRBD1 might be the D (6 bases). The CDR3 is made up of 15 amino acids. Germline CDR1 and CDR2: SQVTM and ANQGSEA. Trimming took off 6 bases at V and 2 bases at J, with 19 bases between the two ends. The CDR3 DNA sequence: TGCAGCGTCCGACTAAAATTCGGGGGCAACACTGAAGCTTTCTTT. This encodes CSVRLKFGGNTEAFF.